This T cell receptor (beta chain) comes out of a study of OX40 agonist ivuxolimab in advanced cancers. The overall study: An anti-OX40 (CD134) antibody with agonistic activity, ivuxolimab, was administered to patients. Dosing consisted of intravenous ivuxolimab at 0.01 to 10 mg/kg every 2 weeks.

Profiled with immunoSEQ multiplex PCR; TCRdb holds only in-frame clones, not every one. The table includes roughly 60,000 clones, 70% to 90% detected once. This clone was recorded only once. CDR1 is SNHLY and CDR2 is FYNNEI in the germline V gene. Trimming removed 5 bases at V and 4 bases at J, with 12 bases between. This CDR3 has 15 amino acids. Here the sequenced sample was CD4+ or CD8+ T cells sorted from blood, taken in a trial of the OX40 agonist ivuxolimab. The clonotype originates from an adult with an advanced solid tumor such as melanoma, head and neck, liver or kidney cancer. This chain links TRBV2 with TRBJ1-6; no clear D. The CDR3: CASSPRQNYNSPLHF. The DNA of the CDR3 is TGTGCCAGCAGTCCAAGACAAAATTATAATTCACCCCTCCACTTT.